The next 23 T cell receptor beta chains were all read from a single sample in a study of low-dose radiotherapy and immunotherapy resistance in tumors. Both TCRalpha and TCRbeta chains were reverse transcribed with V-gene-specific primers. Both a constant-region primer and a V-primer adapter served to amplify TCRs across roughly 20 PCR cycles. TCRdb itself ran the reads through MiXCR, one entry per CDR3 protein. The sample has 65,000 to 85,000 distinct CDR3 sequences, over 15% seen once. Time point described: after trial treatment. Specified treatment: LDRT plus nivolumab, ipilimumab, low-dose cyclophosphamide and aspirin (RACIN trial). Sequencing was performed on PBMCs, taken after low-dose radiotherapy plus immunotherapy. These receptors were collected from a male donor with prostate cancer.

On this clonotype: A far larger clone lies a single base away; this is likely a read error. CDR3 sequence: CTSSLVSGTSLAGNEQFF. In DNA, the CDR3 is TGTACCAGCAGCTTGGTTTCGGGGACTAGTTTGGCCGGAAATGAGCAGTTCTTC. This chain uses TRBV7-9 with TRBJ2-1; 8 nucleotides match TRBD2. CDR1 and CDR2 from the germline V gene are SEHNR and FQNEAQ (reference sequence). The CDR3 is 18 residues long.

This clonotype appeared many times. The chain links TRBV5-1 to TRBJ1-1; TRBD1 aligns across 8 bases. V gave up 4 bases and J gave up 4 bases; unmatched junction bases: 6. The V gene's germline CDR1 is SGHRS and CDR2 YFSETQ. There are 14 residues in the CDR3. The CDR3 nucleotides are TGCGCCAGCAGCCCCCGGACAGGGATCACTGAAGCTTTCTTT. It specifies CASSPRTGITEAFF.

This clonotype occurred many times. The V gene is TRBV4-3, the J gene TRBJ1-5; TRBD1 aligns across 7 bases. The length of the CDR3 is 14 residues. Germline V gene data show CDR1 as LGHNA and CDR2 as YSLEER. The V segment lost 0 bases and the J segment 6 bases; nucleotides outside the gene matches: 2. Here the CDR3 reads CASSQDRGAQPQHF. In DNA form, the CDR3 reads TGCGCCAGCAGCCAAGACAGGGGGGCTCAGCCCCAGCATTTT.

The rearrangement links TRBV20-1 to TRBJ2-1; 10 bases fit TRBD1. The CDR3 extends over 15 amino acids. The germline CDR1 and CDR2 sequences are DFQATT and SNEGSKA (reference sequence). Trimming took 0 bases from V and 7 from J; bases not matched to a gene: 6. The CDR3 DNA reads as TGCAGTGCTAGAGAACTTGGACAGGGGGTAAATGAGCAGTTCTTC. It encodes CSARELGQGVNEQFF.

This clonotype was recorded at least ten times. This sequence joins TRBV28 and TRBJ1-3; 8 bases fit TRBD1. V dropped 1 base and J dropped 2; count of bases not matched to a gene: 4. This CDR3 spans 16 amino acids. CDR1 is MDHEN, CDR2 SYDVKM, per germline. The DNA of the CDR3 is TGTGCCAGCAGTTTATCGGGGACAGGTCCTGGAAACACCATATATTTT. Translating gives CASSLSGTGPGNTIYF.

This chain connects TRBV20-1 to TRBJ2-5; 10 positions agree with TRBD2. Germline values: CDR1 DFQATT, CDR2 SNEGSKA (reference sequence). The V gene end was trimmed by 6 bases and the J gene end by 5 bases; junction bases not matched to a gene: 6. The CDR3 extends over 13 amino acids. CDR3 protein: CSADPGLAETQYF. The CDR3 nucleotides are TGCAGTGCGGATCCGGGACTAGCGGAGACCCAGTACTTC.

As regards this clonotype: A far larger clone lies a single base away; this is likely a read error. V and J are TRBV4-3 and TRBJ1-5, with a tentative D call TRBD1 (5 bases). Germline V gene data show CDR1 as LGHNA and CDR2 as YSLEER. V was clipped by 0 bases and J by 4 bases, with 16 bases between them. This CDR3 spans 17 amino acids. The CDR3 sequence: CASSQDGGRGRNQPQHF. The CDR3 coding sequence is TGCGCCAGCAGCCAAGATGGGGGACGGGGGAGGAATCAGCCCCAGCATTTT.

This clonotype was found many times. The chain couples TRBV6-2 or TRBV6-3 to TRBJ2-5; 9 positions match TRBD2. Germline assignment: CDR1 MNHEY and CDR2 SVGEGT. The CDR3 covers 16 residues. V shed 3 bases and J 5 bases; nucleotides not matched to a gene: 10. CDR3 loop: CASSYETSGVSETQYF. The CDR3 DNA reads as TGTGCCAGCAGTTATGAGACTAGCGGTGTGTCGGAGACCCAGTACTTC.

Many counts were recorded for this clonotype. The chain uses TRBV28 and TRBJ2-7, with D possibly TRBD2 on 7 matching bases. Trimming left V 4 bases short and J 7 bases short, with 20 bases between. The CDR3 runs 15 residues. The germline V gene has CDR1 MDHEN and CDR2 SYDVKM. CDR3 residues: CASSSSGHREGEQYF. The CDR3 region has the DNA TGTGCCAGCAGTTCATCGGGTCACAGGGAGGGAGAGCAGTACTTC. Full variable domain (missing parts from reference TRBV28 and TRBJ2-7): DVKVTQSSRYLVKRTGEKVFLECVQDMDHENMFWYRQDPGLGLRLIYFSYDVKMKEKGDIPEGYSVSREKKERFSLILESASTNQTSMYLCASSSSGHREGEQYFGPGTRLTVT.

This chain connects TRBV12-3 or TRBV12-4 to TRBJ2-3, with TRBD1 matching over 9 bases. The CDR3 is 15 amino acids. V lost 2 bases, J lost 1 base, and 1 base stayed unmatched. The CDR3 loop reads CASSLRQGGTDTQYF. Here the CDR3 DNA reads TGTGCCAGCAGTTTACGACAGGGGGGCACAGATACGCAGTATTTT.

This clonotype showed up many times. The chain links TRBV29-1 to TRBJ2-3; possibly TRBD1 for D (5 bases). V lost 7 bases, J lost 3 bases, and 20 bases lay in between. The CDR3 is made up of 15 amino acids. From germline, CDR1 is SQVTM and CDR2 ANQGSEA. CDR3 protein: CSGTSGNTRTDTQYF. As DNA, the CDR3 is TGCAGCGGGACATCAGGGAATACGAGGACAGATACGCAGTATTTT.

The DNA of the CDR3 is TGTGCCAGCAGCGGAGGTAGCGGGAGGGCTTTCAATGAGCAGTTCTTC. Translated: CASSGGSGRAFNEQFF. The chain uses TRBV5-6 and TRBJ2-1; 11 bases are shared with TRBD2. The germline V gene has CDR1 SGHDT and CDR2 YYEEEE. CDR3 length: 16 residues. After removal of 4 bases from V and 6 bases from J, the junction contained 9 bases not matched to a gene.

The chain carries TRBV15 and TRBJ2-7; 12 bases align to TRBD1. The V gene's germline CDR1 is LNHNV and CDR2 YYDKDF (reference sequence). This CDR3 comprises 14 residues. The trim removed 7 bases at V and 12 bases at J, leaving 13 bases unmatched. The CDR3 region is CATKRDRGLGTRYF. CDR3 bases: TGTGCCACCAAGAGGGACAGGGGGCTGGGGACGCGGTACTTC.

This clonotype was recorded many times. V gene TRBV7-9 combines with J gene TRBJ2-6, with D maybe TRBD2 (6 bases). This CDR3 spans 17 amino acids. The germline CDR1 and CDR2 sequences are SEHNR and FQNEAQ (reference sequence). Trimming pared 5 bases from V and 2 bases from J, leaving 16 bases between. CDR3 region: CASSLRVGGAGANVLTF. The CDR3 DNA reads TGTGCCAGCAGCCTCCGGGTGGGGGGTGCTGGGGCCAACGTCCTGACTTTC.

The chain links TRBV28 to TRBJ2-1; the match to TRBD2 covers 8 bases. This CDR3 has 14 residues. Germline CDR1 is MDHEN and CDR2 is SYDVKM. J lost 5 bases, V lost 8 bases, and 8 bases had no gene match. CDR3 DNA sequence: TGTGCCAGCGGTGCAATAGCGGGACACAATGAGCAGTTCTTC. Translation: CASGAIAGHNEQFF. The full variable domain, rest sourced from reference TRBV28 and TRBJ2-1, is DVKVTQSSRYLVKRTGEKVFLECVQDMDHENMFWYRQDPGLGLRLIYFSYDVKMKEKGDIPEGYSVSREKKERFSLILESASTNQTSMYLCASGAIAGHNEQFFGPGTRLTVL.

The chain is built from TRBV6-6 and TRBJ2-1, with 12 bases matching TRBD2. Trimming at V came to 2 bases and at J to 7 bases, leaving 9 bases not matched to a gene. Germline CDR1 MNHNY, CDR2 SVGAGI (reference sequence). The CDR3 contains 17 residues. CDR3: CASSYPMTSGSGNEQFF. The CDR3 nucleotides are TGTGCCAGCAGTTACCCGATGACTAGCGGGAGTGGGAATGAGCAGTTCTTC.

As to this clonotype: A far larger clone is only one base removed, so a read error is likely. The chain joins TRBV5-4 to TRBJ2-7; 7 bases are shared with TRBD1. V was clipped by 4 bases and J by 7 bases; unmatched bases: 14. CDR3 length: 15 residues. Looked up from germline, CDR1 is SGHNT and CDR2 is YYREEE (reference sequence). The CDR3 DNA reads as TGTGCCAGCAGCCCTGCAGGGGGTTCCTACAATGAGCAGTACTTC. Amino acid sequence: CASSPAGGSYNEQYF.

This clonotype was recorded at least ten times. The chain joins TRBV6-5 to TRBJ2-7, with D maybe TRBD1 (5 bases). Germline loops: CDR1 MNHEY, CDR2 SVGAGI. CDR3 size: 15 residues. V gave up 5 bases and J gave up 2 bases, with 16 bases separating them. The CDR3 here is CASSANRITTYEQYF. As DNA, the CDR3 is TGTGCCAGCAGTGCCAACAGGATTACGACCTACGAGCAGTACTTC.

At least ten counts were recorded for this clonotype. The chain joins TRBV6-2 or TRBV6-3 to TRBJ2-3, with D possibly being TRBD1 or TRBD2 (5 bases each). Trimming took 8 bases from V and 3 from J, leaving 9 bases between them. CDR1 is MNHEY, CDR2 SVGEGT, per germline. This CDR3 spans 12 amino acids. In nucleotides, the CDR3 is TGTGCCAGCCGGTGGGGGACAGATACGCAGTATTTT. Translation: CASRWGTDTQYF.

This clonotype was seen repeatedly, ten times or more. V and J are TRBV12-3 or TRBV12-4 and TRBJ1-3; tentatively, D is TRBD1 (6 bases). The V end was cut by 5 bases, the J end by 0 bases, with 8 bases between. This CDR3 comprises 14 residues. For the CDR3, the DNA is TGTGCCAGCAGTCCACAGGGCTCTGGAAACACCATATATTTT. Amino acid sequence: CASSPQGSGNTIYF.

In this sample, this clonotype turned up many times. The chain recombines TRBV7-2 with TRBJ1-1; the match to TRBD1 covers 7 bases. CDR3 length: 15 residues. Germline V CDR1 and CDR2: SGHTA, FQGNSA. Trimming cost V 4 bases and J 3 bases; bases outside gene matches: 8. CDR3 protein: CASSSLDRVHTEAFF. CDR3 nucleotide sequence: TGTGCCAGCAGCTCCCTAGACAGGGTACACACTGAAGCTTTCTTT.

On this clonotype: This sequence is one base from a far larger clone and is likely a read error. The chain joins TRBV7-2 to TRBJ2-1; 9 nucleotides agree with TRBD1. The CDR3 has 17 residues. Trimming cost V 5 bases and J 10 bases; bases outside gene matches: 18. Per germline, CDR1 SGHTA and CDR2 FQGNSA. The CDR3 loop reads CASSARGGDRGTYEQFF. As DNA, the CDR3 is TGTGCCAGCAGCGCTAGGGGGGGAGACAGGGGGACCTACGAGCAGTTCTTC.

As regards this clonotype: One base separates it from a far larger clone, so it is likely a read error. This likely comes from a read error, as the CDR3 has no conserved phenylalanine or tryptophan at its end. This rearrangement joins TRBV13 to TRBJ1-2; the match to TRBD1 covers 8 bases. The V gene end was trimmed by 5 bases and the J gene end by 6 bases; junction bases not matched to a gene: 8. The CDR3 spans 14 residues. Germline V gene lookup returns CDR1 PRHDT and CDR2 FYEKMQ (reference sequence). The CDR3 loop is CASSPHRGDDGYTS. For the CDR3, the DNA is TGTGCCAGCAGCCCACACAGGGGGGACGATGGCTACACCTCC.